These T cell receptor beta chains were read from a single sample in a study of T cell responses to AZD1222 COVID-19 vaccine. Repertoires were generated with immunoSEQ multiplex PCR, while TCRdb's copy carries only in-frame clones and drops some. The sample lists about 180,000 clones, around 88% occurring once. The source material was peripheral blood, sampled 28 days after the second AZD1222 dose. The receptors come from an adult who received the AZD1222 COVID-19 vaccine. CDR3s include the opening cysteine and the closing phenylalanine or tryptophan. The D gene is left open where the match is weak. Expanded clones get a size class; other rows say once, few or many, or leave the size out.

NA	TRBV2	TRBJ2-3	14	NA	CASNRDSSTDTQYF	TGTGCCAGCAACCGGGATTCTAGCACAGATACGCAGTATTTT
NA	TRBV20-1	TRBJ2-5	11	NA	CSARTEETQYF	TGCAGTGCTAGGACAGAGGAGACCCAGTACTTC
NA	TRBV11-2	TRBJ1-1	14	NA	CASSQGRQDSEAFF	TGTGCCAGCAGCCAGGGACGCCAGGACTCTGAAGCTTTCTTT
NA	TRBV30	TRBJ1-5	14	NA	CAWSGLNSNQPQHF	TGTGCCTGGAGTGGGCTGAATAGCAATCAGCCCCAGCATTTT
NA	TRBV19	TRBJ2-1	13	few	CASSPDKDNEQFF	TGTGCCAGTAGCCCCGACAAGGACAATGAGCAGTTCTTC
TRBD2	TRBV19	TRBJ2-1	17	NA	CASSIVAGSGGQGEQFF	TGTGCCAGTAGTATAGTGGCTGGTAGCGGGGGCCAAGGGGAGCAGTTCTTC
TRBD1	TRBV9	TRBJ2-4	20	NA	CASSDPLWTGVVGQENIQYF	TGTGCCAGCAGCGACCCCCTTTGGACAGGGGTGGTTGGACAGGAAAACATTCAGTACTTC
NA	TRBV28	TRBJ2-2	12	NA	CASRDRDRELFF	TGTGCCAGCAGGGATCGGGACAGGGAGCTGTTTTTT
NA	TRBV9	TRBJ2-1	14	once	CASSVQGRSDEQFF	TGTGCCAGCAGCGTACAGGGGCGTTCGGATGAGCAGTTCTTC
TRBD2	TRBV10-3	TRBJ2-7	15	NA	CAIRTAAGGAYEQYF	TGTGCCATCAGGACCGCCGCGGGAGGGGCCTACGAGCAGTACTTC
TRBD1	TRBV27	TRBJ2-1	12	once	CASSLTGSEQFF	TGTGCCAGCAGTCTGACAGGGTCTGAGCAGTTCTTC
NA	TRBV28	TRBJ2-7	13	few	CASRLQGMREQYF	TGTGCCAGCAGACTACAGGGAATGCGCGAGCAGTACTTC
NA	TRBV28	TRBJ1-1	11	once	CASRFVTEAFF	TGTGCCAGCAGGTTCGTTACTGAAGCTTTCTTT
NA	TRBV18	TRBJ1-1	15	NA	CASSLLTGGDTEAFF	TGTGCCAGCTCACTATTGACCGGGGGGGACACTGAAGCTTTCTTT
NA	TRBV4-2	TRBJ1-2	15	NA	CASSQDDRAGGYYTF	TGTGCCAGCAGCCAAGATGACCGGGCCGGGGGCTACTACACCTTC
NA	TRBV7-2	TRBJ2-3	15	once	CASSLRPALGDTQYF	TGTGCCAGCAGCTTACGCCCTGCCCTCGGAGATACGCAGTATTTT
TRBD1	TRBV5-8	TRBJ1-5	16	NA	CASSLAGTGINQPQHF	TGTGCCAGCAGCTTAGCCGGGACAGGAATCAATCAGCCCCAGCATTTT
NA	TRBV19	TRBJ1-1	13	few	CASSYRGNTEAFF	TGTGCCAGTAGTTATAGGGGGAACACTGAAGCTTTCTTT
NA	TRBV30	TRBJ2-7	11	NA	CAWGIGGEQYF	TGTGCCTGGGGTATTGGGGGCGAGCAGTACTTC
NA	TRBV7-2	TRBJ1-1	13	NA	CASSPDGNTEAFF	TGTGCCAGCAGCCCGGACGGGAACACTGAAGCTTTCTTT
NA	TRBV6-5	TRBJ1-2	13	once	CASSYGQDGGYTF	TGTGCCAGCAGTTACGGCCAGGACGGTGGCTACACCTTC
NA	TRBV3-1/TRBV3-2	TRBJ2-1	15	NA	CASSQEGVADNEQFF	TGTGCCAGCAGCCAAGAGGGCGTCGCGGACAATGAGCAGTTCTTC
TRBD1	TRBV30	TRBJ1-2	12	NA	CAWSTGNYGYTF	TGTGCCTGGTCGACAGGGAACTATGGCTACACCTTC
NA	TRBV7-8	TRBJ1-5	13	NA	CASCSNSNQPQHF	TGTGCCAGCTGTTCGAATAGCAATCAGCCCCAGCATTTT
NA	TRBV28	TRBJ2-3	14	NA	CASSFVAGTDTQYF	TGTGCCAGCAGTTTCGTTGCCGGCACAGATACGCAGTATTTT
NA	TRBV6-5	TRBJ2-7	15	NA	CASSYSVGRSYEQYF	TGTGCCAGCAGTTACTCTGTTGGTCGGAGCTACGAGCAGTACTTC
NA	TRBV5-1	TRBJ1-3	17	NA	CASSNPVNPDVGNTIYF	TGCGCCAGCAGCAACCCCGTGAATCCAGATGTGGGAAACACCATATATTTT
NA	TRBV19	TRBJ2-5	13	NA	CASSGRREETQYF	TGTGCCAGTTCGGGTAGGAGGGAAGAGACCCAGTACTTC
NA	TRBV9	TRBJ2-1	13	NA	CASSVAGHNEQFF	TGTGCCAGCAGCGTAGCAGGCCACAATGAGCAGTTCTTC
TRBD2	TRBV6-2/TRBV6-3	TRBJ2-1	16	NA	CASSYWTSGGLNEQFF	TGTGCCAGCAGTTACTGGACTAGCGGGGGCCTCAATGAGCAGTTCTTC
NA	TRBV7-2	TRBJ2-3	14	NA	CASSPQRGTDTQYF	TGTGCCAGCAGCCCTCAACGGGGGACAGATACGCAGTATTTT
NA	TRBV5-1	TRBJ2-3	13	NA	CASSGTLTDTQYF	TGCGCCAGCAGCGGGACTCTCACAGATACGCAGTATTTT
TRBD1	TRBV30	TRBJ1-1	13	NA	CAGQDRSNTEAFF	TGTGCCGGTCAGGACAGGTCGAACACTGAAGCTTTCTTT
NA	TRBV28	TRBJ2-7	13	NA	CASSLAGGNEQYF	TGTGCCAGCAGTTTGGCAGGGGGGAACGAGCAGTACTTC
TRBD2	TRBV7-6	TRBJ2-2	15	NA	CASSLEASGTGELFF	TGTGCCAGCAGCTTAGAGGCTAGCGGAACCGGGGAGCTGTTTTTT
NA	TRBV6-1	TRBJ1-2	13	NA	CASSELGQRGYTF	TGTGCCAGCAGTGAACTAGGACAGAGGGGTTACACCTTC
NA	TRBV7-7	TRBJ1-2	13	NA	CASSLQGNYGYTF	TGTGCTAGCAGCTTACAGGGAAACTATGGCTACACCTTC
NA	TRBV10-1	TRBJ2-1	19	NA	CASSESVVRTVSPYNEQFF	TGCGCCAGCAGTGAGTCAGTTGTCAGAACCGTAAGCCCCTACAATGAGCAGTTCTTC
NA	TRBV5-1	TRBJ2-3	16	NA	CASSSPGLKGTDTQYF	TGCGCCAGCAGCTCCCCGGGACTGAAAGGGACAGATACGCAGTATTTT
NA	TRBV29-1	TRBJ1-4	13	NA	CSALQATNEKLFF	TGCAGCGCCTTACAAGCAACTAATGAAAAACTGTTTTTT
NA	TRBV5-1	TRBJ2-5	12	NA	CASRVRQETQYF	TGCGCCAGCAGGGTGCGGCAAGAGACCCAGTACTTC
NA	TRBV5-8	TRBJ2-3	15	NA	CASSPGSSSTDTQYF	TGTGCCAGCAGCCCCGGATCGTCTAGCACAGATACGCAGTATTTT
NA	TRBV19	TRBJ1-6	15	NA	CASSSTGGGHSPLHF	TGTGCCAGTAGTTCGACAGGCGGCGGGCATTCACCCCTCCACTTT
NA	TRBV6-8	TRBJ2-7	14	NA	CASSPQWFRREQYF	TGTGCCAGCAGCCCTCAGTGGTTTAGGCGCGAGCAGTACTTC
NA	TRBV5-1	TRBJ1-2	16	NA	CASSLAVASGGNGYTF	TGCGCCAGCAGCTTGGCCGTGGCCTCTGGAGGGAATGGCTACACCTTC
NA	TRBV7-2	TRBJ2-7	15	few	CASSFLGTDPYEQYF	TGTGCCAGCAGCTTCCTAGGGACGGACCCTTACGAGCAGTACTTC
TRBD1	TRBV9	TRBJ1-1	14	NA	CASSARDRGAEAFF	TGTGCCAGCAGCGCCCGGGACAGGGGCGCTGAAGCTTTCTTT
NA	TRBV19	TRBJ2-6	16	NA	CASSPILGTGANVLTF	TGTGCCAGTAGTCCCATCTTAGGGACTGGGGCCAACGTCCTGACTTTC
NA	TRBV9	TRBJ2-3	14	NA	CASSVEVGVDTQYF	TGTGCCAGCAGCGTAGAAGTCGGAGTAGATACGCAGTATTTT
NA	TRBV19	TRBJ1-5	15	NA	CASTPGGQGNQPQHF	TGTGCCAGTACCCCGGGAGGGCAAGGCAATCAGCCCCAGCATTTT
TRBD2	TRBV5-1	TRBJ2-3	16	NA	CASSLERRGGTDTQYF	TGCGCCAGCAGCTTGGAGCGGCGGGGGGGCACAGATACGCAGTATTTT
NA	TRBV6-6	TRBJ1-2	12	NA	CASSLGVLGYTF	TGTGCCAGCAGCCTCGGGGTCCTCGGCTACACCTTC
NA	TRBV24-1	TRBJ1-3	17	NA	CATSASRKGENGNTIYF	TGTGCCACCAGTGCATCCCGCAAAGGGGAGAACGGAAACACCATATATTTT
TRBD2	TRBV13	TRBJ2-1	16	NA	CASSPLGTSPYNEQFF	TGTGCCAGCAGCCCGCTCGGGACTAGCCCCTACAATGAGCAGTTCTTC
NA	TRBV14	TRBJ1-4	17	NA	CASSRGSFRSDNEKLFF	TGTGCCAGCAGCCGAGGGTCCTTCAGGTCGGATAATGAAAAACTGTTTTTT
TRBD1	TRBV19	TRBJ1-5	15	NA	CASKIDRAENQPQHF	TGTGCCAGTAAGATTGACAGGGCCGAAAATCAGCCCCAGCATTTT
TRBD1	TRBV7-9	TRBJ1-1	13	few	CASSRGQGLEAFF	TGTGCCAGCAGCAGGGGGCAAGGCCTTGAAGCTTTCTTT
TRBD2	TRBV5-1	TRBJ2-1	16	NA	CASSLEGLASGNEQFF	TGCGCCAGCAGCTTGGAGGGACTAGCGAGCGGCAATGAGCAGTTCTTC
TRBD1	TRBV19	TRBJ2-7	12	NA	CASSGQAYEQYF	TGTGCCAGCTCAGGACAGGCCTACGAGCAGTACTTC
TRBD1	TRBV9	TRBJ2-7	13	NA	CASSATDRGEQYF	TGTGCCAGCAGCGCAACCGACAGGGGTGAGCAGTACTTC